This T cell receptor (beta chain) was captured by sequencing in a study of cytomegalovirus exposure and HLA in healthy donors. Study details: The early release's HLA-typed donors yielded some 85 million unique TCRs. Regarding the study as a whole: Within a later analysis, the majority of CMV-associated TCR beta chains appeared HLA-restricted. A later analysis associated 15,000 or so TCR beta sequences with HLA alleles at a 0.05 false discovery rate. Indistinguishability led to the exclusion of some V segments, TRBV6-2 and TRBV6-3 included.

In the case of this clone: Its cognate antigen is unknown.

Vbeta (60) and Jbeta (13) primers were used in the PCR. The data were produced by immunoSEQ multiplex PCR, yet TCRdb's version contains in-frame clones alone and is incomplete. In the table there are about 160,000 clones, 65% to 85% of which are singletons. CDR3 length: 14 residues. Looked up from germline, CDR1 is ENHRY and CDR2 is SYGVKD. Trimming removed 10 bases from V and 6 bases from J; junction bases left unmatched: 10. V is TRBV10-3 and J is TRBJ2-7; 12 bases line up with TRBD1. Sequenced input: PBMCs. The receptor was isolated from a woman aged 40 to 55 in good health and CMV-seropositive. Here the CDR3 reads CATQGGQGAVEQYF. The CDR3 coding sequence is TGTGCCACCCAAGGGGGACAGGGGGCGGTCGAGCAGTACTTC.